Below, 30 T cell receptor beta chains from the same sample are listed, as sequenced in a study of blood T cell repertoires in COVID-19 (dated by TCRdb to about 2020). The method was the immunoSEQ multiplex PCR assay. TCRdb holds this immuneACCESS table with in-frame rearrangements only. Some clones are missing; in checked studies, unresolved V genes explain under half, and the rest has no known cause. The sample includes roughly 49,000 clones, with around 83% observed a single time. Together, the top ten hold roughly 1.6% of the sample. The sequencing input was peripheral blood. These TCRs come from a man in his forties or fifties with acute or convalescent COVID-19.

This clone has just a few counts. The chain couples TRBV5-1 to TRBJ2-3, with D maybe TRBD1 (5 bases). The CDR3 consists of 15 residues. Germline V lookup: CDR1 SGHRS, CDR2 YFSETQ. V was pared by 4 bases and J by 2 bases, with 14 bases between. CDR3 sequence: CASSRMGPDTDTQYF. The CDR3 DNA sequence: TGCGCCAGCAGCCGGATGGGGCCCGACACAGATACGCAGTATTTT.

V is TRBV19 and J is TRBJ2-6, with TRBD1 matching over 10 bases. This CDR3 has 19 amino acids. Germline values: CDR1 LNHDA, CDR2 SQIVND (reference sequence). The J segment lost 0 bases and the V segment lost 5 bases, leaving 10 bases of the junction unmatched. CDR3 in DNA: TGTGCCAGTAGTCTCTTTAGAGGGACAGGGGCCTCTGGGGCCAACGTCCTGACTTTC. Residues: CASSLFRGTGASGANVLTF. Full variable domain (missing parts from reference TRBV19 and TRBJ2-6): DGGITQSPKYLFRKEGQNVTLSCEQNLNHDAMYWYRQDPGQGLRLIYYSQIVNDFQKGDIAEGYSVSREKKESFPLTVTSAQKNPTAFYLCASSLFRGTGASGANVLTFGAGSRLTVL.

V and J are TRBV5-6 and TRBJ1-1, with 8 bases that match TRBD1. The CDR3 extends over 15 amino acids. The V gene end was trimmed by 0 bases and the J gene end by 3 bases; junction bases not matched to a gene: 4. Germline V gene lookup returns CDR1 SGHDT and CDR2 YYEEEE. CDR3 sequence (DNA): TGTGCCAGCAGCTTGGCCACAGGGGGGTACACTGAAGCTTTCTTT. Amino acids: CASSLATGGYTEAFF.

The chain employs TRBV2 and TRBJ2-1; maybe TRBD2 (6 bases). Trimming removed 0 bases at V and 1 base at J, with 19 bases between. The germline V gene encodes CDR1 SNHLY and CDR2 FYNNEI. The CDR3 is made up of 19 amino acids. CDR3 protein: CASSEAILTGTDSYNEQFF. Here the CDR3 DNA reads TGTGCCAGCAGTGAAGCCATATTGACCGGGACTGATTCCTACAATGAGCAGTTCTTC.

The rearrangement uses TRBV18 and TRBJ2-5, with D unclear. Germline CDR1 reads KGHSH; CDR2 reads LQKENI. The CDR3 is made up of 13 amino acids. Trimming shortened V by 8 bases and J by 6 bases, and 16 bases separated the two germline ends. The CDR3 DNA reads as TGTGCCAGCGTTGACCGTAGCTTAAAGACCCAGTACTTC. Protein product: CASVDRSLKTQYF.

This rearrangement joins TRBV27 to TRBJ1-2; D not certain. The CDR3 has 16 amino acids. CDR1 is MNHEY and CDR2 is SMNVEV in the germline V gene (reference sequence). With 3 bases removed from V and 0 bases from J, the gap between germline ends came to 14 bases. The CDR3 bases are TGTGCCAGCAGTTTTGGGCCGTACAAAGCTAACTATGGCTACACCTTC. Translation gives CASSFGPYKANYGYTF.

The chain couples TRBV27 to TRBJ2-3, with 7 bases identical to TRBD2. CDR3 length: 15 amino acids. Germline V gives CDR1 MNHEY, CDR2 SMNVEV (reference sequence). The ends lost 7 bases at V and 4 bases at J; junction bases unmatched: 11. CDR3 region: CASMLGGRGSDTQYF. The CDR3 DNA reads as TGTGCCAGCATGCTTGGCGGGAGAGGCTCAGATACGCAGTATTTT.

This sequence joins TRBV27 and TRBJ1-6; no definite D call. Germline V gene data show CDR1 as MNHEY and CDR2 as SMNVEV (reference sequence). The CDR3 contains 12 residues. Trimming removed 4 bases at V and 9 bases at J, with 7 bases between. CDR3 in amino acids: CASSSLPSPLHF. CDR3 DNA sequence: TGTGCCAGCAGTTCCCTCCCTTCACCCCTCCACTTT.

This clone was seen a few times. This chain joins TRBV19 and TRBJ2-7, with D perhaps matching TRBD1 (6 bases). The germline V and J ends were trimmed by 10 bases and 3 bases, with 25 bases remaining between them. This CDR3 contains 16 residues. Germline CDR1 is LNHDA and CDR2 is SQIVND (reference sequence). The CDR3 DNA reads TGTGCCACCGCGGCAGGGGTAGAGGGGCTTCACTACGAGCAGTACTTC. Encoded protein: CATAAGVEGLHYEQYF.

This sequence joins TRBV11-3 and TRBJ2-1; unclear D gene. The germline CDR1 and CDR2 sequences are SGHNT and YENEEA. CDR3 length: 13 amino acids. Trimming removed 0 bases from V and 9 bases from J, with 9 bases in between. For the CDR3, the DNA is TGTGCCAGCAGCTTAGACTCCGGGTTTGAGCAGTTCTTC. Protein product: CASSLDSGFEQFF. Based on the CDR3 plus reference TRBV11-3 and TRBJ2-1, the full variable domain is EAGVVQSPRYKIIEKKQPVAFWCNPISGHNTLYWYLQNLGQGPELLIRYENEEAVDDSQLPKDRFSAERLKGVDSTLKIQPAELGDSAVYLCASSLDSGFEQFFGPGTRLTVL.

This rearrangement joins TRBV7-9 to TRBJ1-5; TRBD1 matches at 10 bases. CDR1 and CDR2 from the germline V gene are SEHNR and FQNEAQ (reference sequence). J gave up 0 bases and V 5 bases, and 10 bases lay outside the gene matches. The CDR3 loop spans 18 amino acids. CDR3 coding DNA: TGTGCCAGCAGCCGTGAGACAGGGGGCGGTTATAGCAATCAGCCCCAGCATTTT. Amino acids: CASSRETGGGYSNQPQHF.

V and J are TRBV29-1 and TRBJ1-2; D perhaps matches TRBD1 (5 bases). Between the trimmed V and J ends, which lost 0 bases and 8 bases, there was a span of 7 bases. Germline-derived CDR1 and CDR2 are SQVTM and ANQGSEA. The CDR3 loop spans 11 amino acids. CDR3 residues: CSVEDRGGYTF. CDR3 coding DNA: TGCAGCGTTGAAGATCGGGGGGGCTACACCTTC.

This clone showed up just a few times. V and J are TRBV19 and TRBJ1-5; no clear D. This CDR3 has 16 residues. Looked up from germline, CDR1 is LNHDA and CDR2 is SQIVND (reference sequence). V lost 3 bases and J 3 bases, leaving 15 bases between the germline ends. The CDR3 nucleotides are TGTGCCAGTAGTATCTTCTTTGTAACAGCCAATCAGCCCCAGCATTTT. The encoded protein is CASSIFFVTANQPQHF.

The chain employs TRBV5-6 and TRBJ1-2; no clear D. V was cut by 4 bases and J by 1 base, with 5 bases left in between. The CDR3 loop spans 12 amino acids. Per germline, CDR1 SGHDT and CDR2 YYEEEE. In nucleotides, the CDR3 is TGTGCCAGCAGCAACGGTAACTATGGCTACACCTTC. Residues: CASSNGNYGYTF.

The chain carries TRBV15 and TRBJ2-7; D gene unclear. Germline V gene data show CDR1 as LNHNV and CDR2 as YYDKDF (reference sequence). Trimming stripped 0 bases from V and 7 bases from J, with 13 bases between. The CDR3 covers 14 residues. The CDR3 DNA sequence: TGTGCCACCAGCAGAGAGAAGGAGAGAAGGGAGCAGTACTTC. Translation gives CATSREKERREQYF.

This clone was seen just once. The J gene is TRBJ2-7, the V gene TRBV19, with 7 bases lining up with TRBD1. J was trimmed by 3 bases and V by 4 bases; bases with no gene match: 6. CDR3 length equals 14 residues. The germline V gene has CDR1 LNHDA and CDR2 SQIVND (reference sequence). The CDR3 nucleotides read TGTGCCAGTAGTACAAACAGGGGACACTACGAGCAGTACTTC. It specifies CASSTNRGHYEQYF.

This chain connects TRBV4-2 to TRBJ1-4; 8 bases line up with TRBD1. CDR1 and CDR2 (germline): LGHNA, YNFKEQ. The CDR3 consists of 16 residues. V was clipped by 0 bases and J by 7 bases; unmatched bases: 7. The CDR3 coding sequence is TGTGCCAGCAGCCAAGATAAGGGGACAGGCTTTGAAAAACTGTTTTTT. Translation: CASSQDKGTGFEKLFF.

The V call is TRBV4-2, the J call TRBJ1-4; D is possibly TRBD1 (5 bases). CDR1 is LGHNA and CDR2 is YNFKEQ in the germline V gene. Trimming pared 4 bases from V and 2 bases from J, leaving 14 bases between. This CDR3 is built from 16 residues. The DNA for the CDR3 is TGTGCCAGCAGCCCGATCAGAAGGGGCACTAATGAAAAACTGTTTTTT. Amino acid sequence: CASSPIRRGTNEKLFF.

This clone appeared once. The rearrangement uses TRBV18 and TRBJ2-1; 8 nucleotides match TRBD1. The germline V gene encodes CDR1 KGHSH and CDR2 LQKENI. The CDR3 totals 14 residues. With V trimmed by 3 bases and J by 10 bases, 8 bases remained unmatched. In DNA, the CDR3 is TGTGCCAGCTCACCGGAGACAGGGGTAGGGGAGCAGTTCTTC. Translation: CASSPETGVGEQFF.

This chain joins TRBV9 and TRBJ2-5; D may be TRBD1 (6 bases). The CDR3 contains 15 residues. The germline V and J ends were trimmed by 1 base and 5 bases, with 15 bases remaining between them. From germline, CDR1 is SGDLS and CDR2 YYNGEE. This chain's CDR3 is CASSVIDRWGETQYF. For the CDR3, the DNA is TGTGCCAGCAGCGTAATCGACAGGTGGGGGGAGACCCAGTACTTC. The full variable domain, with the rest looked up from reference TRBV9 and TRBJ2-5, is DSGVTQTPKHLITATGQRVTLRCSPRSGDLSVYWYQQSLDQGLQFLIQYYNGEERAKGNILERFSAQQFPDLHSELNLSSLELGDSALYFCASSVIDRWGETQYFGPGTRLLVL.

The rearrangement links TRBV4-3 to TRBJ1-2; 7 bases fit TRBD1. The V gene's germline CDR1 is LGHNA and CDR2 YSLEER. V was pared by 0 bases and J by 8 bases, with 15 bases of the junction left unmatched. CDR3 length equals 17 residues. CDR3 sequence (DNA): TGCGCCAGCAGCCAAGATTTTCTCAGGGGGTTATCTCGGGGCTACACCTTC. This translates into CASSQDFLRGLSRGYTF.

V is TRBV27 and J is TRBJ2-1; maybe TRBD2 (5 bases). Germline CDR1 and CDR2: MNHEY and SMNVEV (reference sequence). This CDR3 is 17 amino acids long. V shed 6 bases and J shed 4 bases, with 22 bases lying between them. The CDR3 nucleotides read TGTGCCAGCAGGCCCTCTGTTGCTAGCTACTCGTACAATGAGCAGTTCTTC. Its protein is CASRPSVASYSYNEQFF.

V and J are TRBV7-6 and TRBJ2-7; perhaps TRBD1 as D (6 bases). The length of the CDR3 is 15 residues. Trimming cost V 6 bases and J 5 bases, with 20 bases left between them. Germline values: CDR1 SGHVS, CDR2 FNYEAQ. This CDR3 is CASSEAPGEIHEQYF. In DNA form, the CDR3 reads TGTGCCAGCAGTGAAGCCCCAGGGGAAATCCACGAGCAGTACTTC.

This rearrangement joins TRBV4-1 to TRBJ2-1; 7 bases are a match to TRBD2. Per the germline V gene, CDR1 is MGHRA and CDR2 is YSYEKL. The CDR3 spans 19 residues. The V segment lost 6 bases and the J segment 2 bases; nucleotides outside the gene matches: 19. The CDR3 region is CASSLRGAGEMGTYNEQFF. CDR3 nucleotide sequence: TGCGCCAGCAGTCTCCGTGGGGCGGGAGAGATGGGTACCTACAATGAGCAGTTCTTC.

The CDR3 reads CASSSYGRENYEQYF. DNA for the CDR3: TGTGCCAGCAGCTCTTACGGTCGGGAGAACTACGAGCAGTACTTC. The gene calls are TRBV7-9 and TRBJ2-7; a weak D match, TRBD2 (6 bases). CDR1 is SEHNR, CDR2 FQNEAQ, per germline (reference sequence). The V end lost 4 bases, the J end lost 3 bases, and 16 bases lay between the germline ends. The CDR3 contains 15 residues.

The chain employs TRBV10-2 and TRBJ1-5; 7 bases are shared with TRBD1. CDR3 length: 14 residues. V lost 10 bases and J lost 2; bases outside the gene matches: 8. Germline CDR1 WSHSY, CDR2 SAAADI. CDR3 coding DNA: TGCGCCACCTGGGGAACAGGGGGCAATCAGCCCCAGCATTTT. Its protein product is CATWGTGGNQPQHF.

The V and J genes are TRBV5-1 and TRBJ2-1; TRBD1 aligns across 8 bases. Looked up from germline, CDR1 is SGHRS and CDR2 is YFSETQ. CDR3 length equals 14 residues. V lost 7 bases to trimming and J lost 0 bases; unmatched junction nucleotides: 3. The CDR3 reads CASGTGGSYNEQFF. Written as DNA, the CDR3 is TGCGCCAGCGGAACAGGGGGCTCCTACAATGAGCAGTTCTTC.

This clone appeared a single time. The J gene is TRBJ2-7, the V gene TRBV27; D remains unclear. The CDR3 loop spans 15 amino acids. The germline CDR1 and CDR2 sequences are MNHEY and SMNVEV (reference sequence). The V and J ends lost 5 bases and 4 bases respectively, with 18 bases between them. The CDR3 here is CASSPRSTAYYEQYF. For the CDR3, the DNA is TGTGCCAGCAGTCCCCGGTCTACCGCCTATTACGAGCAGTACTTC.

The rearrangement joins TRBV4-3 to TRBJ2-3; D remains ambiguous. The germline CDR1 and CDR2 sequences are LGHNA and YSLEER. CDR3 length: 16 amino acids. V gave up 1 base and J gave up 2 bases, with 13 bases separating them. The CDR3 DNA follows: TGCGCCAGCAGCCAAGGTTCTAGTCCACTCACAGATACGCAGTATTTT. Translated, it gives CASSQGSSPLTDTQYF.

This chain uses TRBV7-2 with TRBJ1-2; no definite D call. Trimming shortened V by 5 bases and J by 8 bases, and 12 bases separated the two germline ends. Germline lookup yields CDR1 SGHTA and CDR2 FQGNSA. CDR3 size: 12 residues. CDR3 amino acids: CASSGYRGGYTF. DNA for the CDR3: TGTGCCAGCAGCGGGTACAGAGGGGGCTACACCTTC.